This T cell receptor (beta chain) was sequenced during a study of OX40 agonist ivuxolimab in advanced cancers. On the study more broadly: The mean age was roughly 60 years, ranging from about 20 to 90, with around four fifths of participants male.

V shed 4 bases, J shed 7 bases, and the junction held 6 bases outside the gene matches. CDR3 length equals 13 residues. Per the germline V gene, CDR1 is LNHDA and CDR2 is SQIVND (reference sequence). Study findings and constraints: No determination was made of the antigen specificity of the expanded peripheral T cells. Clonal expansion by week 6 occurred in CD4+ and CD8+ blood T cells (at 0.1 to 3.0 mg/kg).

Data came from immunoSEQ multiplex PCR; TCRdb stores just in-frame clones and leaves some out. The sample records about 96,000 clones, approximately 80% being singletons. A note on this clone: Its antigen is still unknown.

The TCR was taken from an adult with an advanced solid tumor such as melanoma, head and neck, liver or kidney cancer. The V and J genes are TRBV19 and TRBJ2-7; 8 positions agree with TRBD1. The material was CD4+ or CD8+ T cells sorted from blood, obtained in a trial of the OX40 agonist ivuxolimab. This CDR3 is CASSNEQGEEQYF. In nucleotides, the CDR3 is TGTGCCAGTAGTAACGAACAGGGGGAGGAGCAGTACTTC.